Shown below are 20 T cell receptor beta chains from a single sample sequenced in a study of glioma-infiltrating T cells. Using RNA template, CDR3s of TCR alpha and beta were amplified with iRepertoire arm-PCR. Each CDR3 protein is one row after TCRdb ran MiXCR on the multiplex PCR reads. This sample has tens of thousands of distinct CDR3 sequences; roughly 40% occur once, and the top ten carry more than 30%. Source material: glioma tissue, nonneoplastic brain tissue, or PBMCs (not recorded which). The receptors derive from a human donor with low-grade glioma or glioblastoma, undergoing nonglioma brain surgery, or in good health (not recorded which).

As regards this clonotype: The conserved phenylalanine or tryptophan normally closing the CDR3 is absent here, so this likely arose from a read error. This sequence joins TRBV30 and TRBJ2-7; D gene unclear. Trimming took 2 bases from V and 3 from J, leaving 11 bases between them. CDR1 is GTSNPN and CDR2 is SVGIG in the germline V gene (reference sequence). CDR3 size: 13 residues. The CDR3 sequence is CAWSRGTDYEQYS. The CDR3 coding sequence is TGTGCCTGGAGTCGAGGAACCGACTACGAGCAGTACTCC.

This clonotype has ten or more counts. This chain uses TRBV20-1 with TRBJ1-5, with TRBD1 matching 7 bases. Germline-derived CDR1 and CDR2 are DFQATT and SNEGSKA (reference sequence). The J segment lost 2 bases and the V segment lost 1 base, leaving 2 bases of the junction unmatched. This CDR3 spans 14 amino acids. In DNA, the CDR3 is TGCAGTGCTAGAGCCGACAGGGGCAATCAGCCCCAGCATTTT. It codes for CSARADRGNQPQHF.

As concerns this clonotype: A much larger clonotype is one base distant, so this may be a read error. This CDR3 fails to terminate in the conserved phenylalanine or tryptophan, so it likely reflects a read error. This sequence joins TRBV19 and TRBJ1-4, with 9 nucleotides matching TRBD1. Trimming cost V 5 bases and J 4 bases; bases outside gene matches: 8. The length of the CDR3 is 16 residues. Germline V gene data show CDR1 as LNHDA and CDR2 as SQIVND (reference sequence). The CDR3: CASSLRRDRVNEKLFL. CDR3 bases: TGTGCCAGTAGTCTTCGGCGGGACAGGGTTAATGAAAAACTGTTTCTT.

Many counts were recorded for this clonotype. This CDR3 reads CSASLQGPGWNQPQHF. CDR3 DNA: TGCAGTGCTTCACTTCAGGGCCCGGGGTGGAATCAGCCCCAGCATTTT. V gene TRBV20-1 combines with J gene TRBJ1-5; the D gene is possibly TRBD1 (5 bases). V lost 5 bases, J lost 4 bases, and 21 bases lay in between. The CDR3 runs 16 residues. Germline V gene sequence: CDR1 DFQATT, CDR2 SNEGSKA (reference sequence).

This clonotype was counted ten times or more. The gene calls are TRBV20-1 and TRBJ2-7; D is possibly TRBD1 or TRBD2 (6 bases each). The CDR3 totals 15 residues. Germline V gives CDR1 DFQATT, CDR2 SNEGSKA (reference sequence). V was trimmed by 0 bases and J by 12 bases, leaving 24 bases between them. Written as DNA, the CDR3 is TGCAGTGCTAGAGATCTCTGGGGGCGACTAGGTTTGATGTACTTC. Translation gives CSARDLWGRLGLMYF.

This clonotype occurred many times. The CDR3 protein is CASSYSTGAKEQYF. The DNA for the CDR3 is TGTGCCAGCAGTTACTCCACAGGGGCCAAGGAGCAGTACTTC. This rearrangement joins TRBV6-6 to TRBJ2-7; 7 nucleotides line up with TRBD1. The V gene's germline CDR1 is MNHNY and CDR2 SVGAGI (reference sequence). The J segment lost 7 bases and the V segment lost 0 bases, leaving 6 bases of the junction unmatched. The CDR3 covers 14 residues.

V gene TRBV12-3 or TRBV12-4 combines with J gene TRBJ1-1, with a possible D match to TRBD1 (6 bases). This CDR3 is built from 14 residues. V dropped 3 bases and J dropped 8 bases, with 16 bases sitting between them. CDR3 sequence reads: CASSFFEDTGEAFF. Written as DNA, the CDR3 is TGTGCCAGCAGTTTCTTTGAAGACACAGGGGAAGCTTTCTTT.

A remark on this clonotype: One end of the junction is discordant with germline, which a read error may explain. The chain is built from TRBV15 and TRBJ1-2, with D unresolved. Germline V gives CDR1 LNHNV, CDR2 YYDKDF (reference sequence). The CDR3 length is 13 residues. CDR3 protein: CATSRGVNFGYTF. Written as DNA, the CDR3 is TGTGCCACCAGCAGAGGCGTGAACTTTGGCTACACCTTC.

The CDR3 DNA reads as TGTGCCAGCAGTTTGGAGGGGTGGTACGAGCAGTACTTC. Translation gives CASSLEGWYEQYF. The V and J genes are TRBV28 and TRBJ2-7; TRBD2 is a possible D gene (6 bases). This CDR3 has 13 amino acids. The V gene's germline CDR1 is MDHEN and CDR2 SYDVKM. Trimming cost V 3 bases and J 4 bases, with 10 bases left between them.

The V call is TRBV4-2, the J call TRBJ1-6; D is uncertain. Germline values: CDR1 LGHNA, CDR2 YNFKEQ. This CDR3 comprises 14 residues. V dropped 3 bases and J dropped 7 bases, with 10 bases sitting between them. The DNA of the CDR3 is TGTGCCAGCAGCCACACAAGGTCCAATTCACCCCTCCACTTT. Encoded protein: CASSHTRSNSPLHF.

Details on this clonotype: The junction departs from the called germline gene at one end, perhaps through a read error. This chain connects TRBV12-3 or TRBV12-4 to TRBJ2-3; 7 nucleotides align to TRBD1. The CDR3 length is 13 residues. This CDR3 reads CASGEGAVDTQYF. As DNA, the CDR3 is TGTGCCAGCGGAGAGGGGGCTGTAGATACGCAGTACTTT.

This clonotype has ten or more counts. This rearrangement joins TRBV19 to TRBJ2-7; D gene uncertain. Per the germline V gene, CDR1 is LNHDA and CDR2 is SQIVND (reference sequence). Trimming took off 1 base at V and 0 bases at J, with 10 bases between the two ends. CDR3 length: 15 amino acids. As DNA, the CDR3 is TGTGCCAGTAGTATAGGTAAGCGAAGCTCCTACGAGCAGTACTTC. Translating it yields CASSIGKRSSYEQYF.

This clonotype was counted at least ten times. This chain joins TRBV11-2 and TRBJ2-7, with D possibly matching TRBD1 (5 bases). Germline CDR1 reads SGHAT; CDR2 reads FQNNGV. Trimming shortened V by 5 bases and J by 3 bases, and 11 bases separated the two germline ends. The CDR3 loop spans 13 amino acids. CDR3 protein: CASSVTQGYEQYF. The CDR3 DNA is TGTGCCAGCAGCGTAACTCAGGGCTACGAGCAGTACTTC.

At least ten counts were recorded for this clonotype. The gene calls are TRBV2 and TRBJ1-5; 7 bases line up with TRBD1. V gave up 5 bases and J gave up 2 bases; unmatched junction bases: 6. Germline V CDR1 and CDR2: SNHLY, FYNNEI. The length of the CDR3 is 15 residues. CDR3 residues: CASSPSGQGNQPQHF. The CDR3 DNA reads TGTGCCAGCAGTCCCAGTGGACAGGGCAATCAGCCCCAGCATTTT.

The table lists this clonotype with many counts. V and J are TRBV7-6 and TRBJ2-3; 8 nucleotides match TRBD1. V shed 1 base and J 4 bases; nucleotides not matched to a gene: 4. Looked up from germline, CDR1 is SGHVS and CDR2 is FNYEAQ. The CDR3 spans 15 residues. The CDR3 region is CASSLEPGGADTQYF. The CDR3 DNA sequence: TGTGCCAGCAGCTTAGAACCAGGGGGCGCAGATACGCAGTATTTT. Together with reference TRBV7-6 and TRBJ2-3, the CDR3 gives the full variable domain: GAGVSQSPRYKVTKRGQDVALRCDPISGHVSLYWYRQALGQGPEFLTYFNYEAQQDKSGLPNDRFSAERPEGSISTLTIQRTEQRDSAMYRCASSLEPGGADTQYFGPGTRLTVL.

The rearrangement links TRBV6-1 to TRBJ2-7, with 8 bases lining up with TRBD1. CDR1 is MNHNS, CDR2 SASEGT, per germline. This CDR3 spans 15 amino acids. The trim removed 6 bases at V and 3 bases at J, leaving 10 bases unmatched. CDR3 nucleotides: TGTGCCAGCAGGGCAGGACAGGGTGGTGGCTACGAGCAGTACTTC. This encodes CASRAGQGGGYEQYF.

This clonotype has ten or more counts. The rearrangement joins TRBV24-1 to TRBJ2-3; 11 positions agree with TRBD2. Trimming cost V 4 bases and J 1 base; bases outside gene matches: 6. Per germline, CDR1 KGHDR and CDR2 SFDVKD. The CDR3 runs to 17 residues. CDR3 protein: CATSEAGTSGRTDTQYF. The CDR3, as DNA: TGTGCCACCAGTGAGGCCGGGACTAGCGGCCGCACAGATACGCAGTATTTT.

This clonotype was detected many times. The chain combines TRBV27 with TRBJ2-1; 13 bases match TRBD2. The J segment lost 4 bases and the V segment lost 6 bases, leaving 3 bases of the junction unmatched. Per the germline V gene, CDR1 is MNHEY and CDR2 is SMNVEV (reference sequence). This CDR3 region has 15 residues. Here the CDR3 DNA reads TGTGCCAGCAGGAGACTAGCGGGGGGTTACAATGAGCAGTTCTTC. Translated, it gives CASRRLAGGYNEQFF.

The V gene is TRBV4-2, the J gene TRBJ2-5; the D is unclear. The CDR3 loop spans 14 amino acids. V shed 4 bases and J shed 7 bases, with 16 bases lying between them. The germline V gene has CDR1 LGHNA and CDR2 YNFKEQ. The CDR3 region has the DNA TGTGCCAGCAGCCCATCAGGTCCCCCAGGGACCCAGTACTTC. It specifies CASSPSGPPGTQYF.

Concerning this clonotype itself: This may arise from a read error, as a much more abundant clone is one base away. The CDR3 DNA follows: TGTGCCAGTACTCCCCGGGACAGGGGGTACACCGGGGAGATGTTTTTT. This codes for CASTPRDRGYTGEMFF. V usage is TRBV19 and J usage is TRBJ2-2; 11 bases line up with TRBD1. Per the germline V gene, CDR1 is LNHDA and CDR2 is SQIVND (reference sequence). This CDR3 has 16 residues.